A single sample is the source of the 17 T cell receptor beta chains below, sequenced in a study of blood T cell repertoires in COVID-19. Libraries were prepared by immunoSEQ multiplex PCR; TCRdb keeps only in-frame clonotypes and omits some of them. The top ten clones hold approximately 3.5% of a sample with 110,000 to 150,000 clones, roughly 80% of them seen once. Sequenced: peripheral blood. Source of these receptors: a man between 65 and 85 years old who had recovered from COVID-19.

V and J are TRBV9 and TRBJ1-4; D ambiguous. This CDR3 has 14 amino acids. V lost 3 bases to trimming and J lost 6 bases, with 12 bases between them. Germline CDR1 and CDR2: SGDLS and YYNGEE. This CDR3 is CASSDSRGDEKLFF. CDR3 coding DNA: TGTGCCAGCAGCGACTCTCGGGGAGATGAAAAACTGTTTTTT. Full variable domain (missing parts from reference TRBV9 and TRBJ1-4): DSGVTQTPKHLITATGQRVTLRCSPRSGDLSVYWYQQSLDQGLQFLIQYYNGEERAKGNILERFSAQQFPDLHSELNLSSLELGDSALYFCASSDSRGDEKLFFGSGTQLSVL.

This clone was seen more than once but under ten times. The chain employs TRBV3-1 (or the pseudogene TRBV3-2) and TRBJ2-2; D ambiguous. CDR1 and CDR2 from the germline V gene are LGHDT and YNNKEL (reference sequence). The V end was cut by 4 bases, the J end by 2 bases, with 5 bases between. The CDR3 covers 13 residues. The CDR3 is CASSLTNTGELFF. CDR3 sequence (DNA): TGTGCCAGCAGCCTAACTAACACCGGGGAGCTGTTTTTT.

Concerning this clone itself: A read error may produce the germline difference seen at one junction end. This chain connects TRBV5-1 to TRBJ1-1, with 7 bases fitting TRBD1. There are 9 residues in the CDR3. Germline CDR1 and CDR2: SGHRS and YFSETQ. The CDR3 nucleotides read TGCGCCAGCAGCCCGGACAGGAGATTT. Translating gives CASSPDRRF.

V usage is TRBV3-1 (or the pseudogene TRBV3-2) and J usage is TRBJ2-1; TRBD2 matches at 12 bases. CDR1 is LGHDT, CDR2 YNNKEL, per germline (reference sequence). The CDR3 extends over 14 amino acids. The ends lost 4 bases at V and 9 bases at J; junction bases unmatched: 4. This CDR3 reads CASSLLAGGVEQFF. Written as DNA, the CDR3 is TGTGCCAGCAGCCTTCTAGCGGGAGGGGTTGAGCAGTTCTTC.

The CDR3 sequence: CASSFRQTSSGRFHEQYF. As DNA, the CDR3 is TGTGCCAGCAGTTTCCGCCAAACTTCTAGCGGGAGGTTTCACGAGCAGTACTTC. The gene calls are TRBV27 and TRBJ2-7; 11 bases are a match to TRBD2. In germline, CDR1 is MNHEY, CDR2 SMNVEV (reference sequence). CDR3 length: 18 amino acids. Losses at the gene ends were 3 bases for V and 5 bases for J; bases not matched to a gene: 15.

This clone appeared a few times. This chain joins TRBV7-9 and TRBJ2-1, with a tentative D call TRBD2 (5 bases). Germline CDR1 and CDR2: SEHNR and FQNEAQ (reference sequence). This CDR3 contains 14 residues. Between the trimmed V and J ends, which lost 8 bases and 9 bases, there was a span of 20 bases. This chain's CDR3 is CASFGLGGISEQFF. CDR3 DNA: TGTGCCAGCTTCGGACTGGGCGGCATAAGTGAGCAGTTCTTC. The full variable domain, completed using reference TRBV7-9 and TRBJ2-1, is DTGVSQNPRHKITKRGQNVTFRCDPISEHNRLYWYRQTLGQGPEFLTYFQNEAQLEKSRLLSDRFSAERPKGSFSTLEIQRTEQGDSAMYLCASFGLGGISEQFFGPGTRLTVL.

The chain is built from TRBV7-9 and TRBJ2-1; D possibly corresponds to TRBD2 (5 bases). V lost 5 bases, J lost 4 bases, and 9 bases lay in between. The germline gives CDR1 SEHNR, CDR2 FQNEAQ (reference sequence). This CDR3 is 13 amino acids long. The CDR3: CASSIGLYNEQFF. DNA of the CDR3: TGTGCCAGCAGCATTGGACTGTACAATGAGCAGTTCTTC.

The J gene is TRBJ2-1, the V gene TRBV18; 9 bases are shared with TRBD2. Germline V CDR1 and CDR2: KGHSH, LQKENI. V lost 8 bases to trimming and J lost 15 bases; unmatched junction nucleotides: 26. The length of the CDR3 is 17 residues. The CDR3 sequence is CASAFLGAGGGVNPVFF. The CDR3 nucleotides are TGTGCCAGCGCTTTTCTAGGAGCGGGAGGCGGGGTTAATCCGGTGTTCTTC.

This chain joins TRBV5-6 and TRBJ1-4; D possibly corresponds to TRBD1 (6 bases). Germline CDR1 SGHDT, CDR2 YYEEEE. V gave up 2 bases and J gave up 5 bases, with 19 bases separating them. CDR3 length: 17 residues. CDR3 DNA: TGTGCCAGCAGCTTTCTCGGGGGGCCGGCGAGGAATGAAAAACTGTTTTTT. As protein: CASSFLGGPARNEKLFF.

This rearrangement joins TRBV29-1 to TRBJ1-1, with a possible D match to TRBD1 (6 bases). V lost 7 bases to trimming and J lost 4 bases, with 19 bases between them. Germline assignment: CDR1 SQVTM and CDR2 ANQGSEA. The CDR3 totals 14 residues. The CDR3 sequence is CSGQRGGEGTEAFF. CDR3 in DNA: TGCAGCGGTCAAAGGGGGGGGGAAGGCACTGAAGCTTTCTTT. The complete variable domain, with remaining parts taken from reference TRBV29-1 and TRBJ1-1, reads SAVISQKPSRDICQRGTSLTIQCQVDSQVTMMFWYRQQPGQSLTLIATANQGSEATYESGFVIDKFPISRPNLTFSTLTVSNMSPEDSSIYLCSGQRGGEGTEAFFGQGTRLTVV.

This clone was counted between two and nine times. The chain joins TRBV4-2 to TRBJ2-7, with D perhaps matching TRBD2 (6 bases). V was shortened by 4 bases and J by 1 base, with 14 bases between the two germline ends. CDR3 length equals 15 residues. Germline V gene data show CDR1 as LGHNA and CDR2 as YNFKEQ. The CDR3 sequence: CASSPASAGSYEQYF. The CDR3 DNA reads as TGTGCCAGCAGCCCCGCTTCGGCGGGGTCCTACGAGCAGTACTTC.

The chain couples TRBV19 to TRBJ1-5; D is perhaps TRBD1 (5 bases). Trimming took 3 bases from V and 0 from J, leaving 18 bases between them. This CDR3 has 18 residues. The V gene's germline CDR1 is LNHDA and CDR2 SQIVND (reference sequence). As DNA, the CDR3 is TGTGCCAGTAGTATTAGGGCAGGGTGGGATTATAGCAATCAGCCCCAGCATTTT. It is translated as CASSIRAGWDYSNQPQHF.

J is TRBJ2-1 and V is TRBV7-9, with a weak D call TRBD2 (5 bases). This CDR3 has 15 amino acids. Germline V gene data show CDR1 as SEHNR and CDR2 as FQNEAQ (reference sequence). V shed 0 bases and J shed 0 bases, with 6 bases lying between them. The CDR3 DNA is TGTGCCAGCAGCTTAGCGGGGAGCTCCTACAATGAGCAGTTCTTC. It is translated as CASSLAGSSYNEQFF.

The chain employs TRBV6-5 and TRBJ2-1, with D possibly matching TRBD1 (6 bases). Trimming stripped 6 bases from V and 7 bases from J, with 19 bases between. This CDR3 contains 15 residues. Germline lookup yields CDR1 MNHEY and CDR2 SVGAGI. CDR3 sequence (DNA): TGTGCCAGCAGCTCCGGACAGCGGTCTGCTAATGAGCAGTTCTTC. Amino acids: CASSSGQRSANEQFF.

The V gene is TRBV28, the J gene TRBJ2-7, with 7 bases lining up with TRBD2. Germline CDR1 is MDHEN and CDR2 is SYDVKM. The CDR3 runs to 16 residues. Trimming cost V 5 bases and J 0 bases; bases outside gene matches: 10. CDR3 in DNA: TGTGCCAGCAGTCAACGAGGGGACTACCTCTCCTACGAGCAGTACTTC. The encoded protein is CASSQRGDYLSYEQYF.

This rearrangement joins TRBV6-4 to TRBJ1-1; a weak D match, TRBD1 (6 bases). The CDR3 totals 13 residues. Germline loops: CDR1 MRHNA, CDR2 SNTAGT. V shed 3 bases and J shed 4 bases, with 9 bases lying between them. CDR3 DNA: TGTGCCAGCAGTGAAACCAGGGGCACTGAAGCTTTCTTT. This codes for CASSETRGTEAFF.

This chain connects TRBV12-3 or TRBV12-4 to TRBJ2-1; weak D call: TRBD2 (5 bases). The CDR3 has 11 residues. Trimming removed 8 bases at V and 6 bases at J, with 8 bases between. CDR3 in amino acids: CASSLVNEQFF. In DNA form, the CDR3 reads TGTGCCAGCTCACTAGTCAATGAGCAGTTCTTC.